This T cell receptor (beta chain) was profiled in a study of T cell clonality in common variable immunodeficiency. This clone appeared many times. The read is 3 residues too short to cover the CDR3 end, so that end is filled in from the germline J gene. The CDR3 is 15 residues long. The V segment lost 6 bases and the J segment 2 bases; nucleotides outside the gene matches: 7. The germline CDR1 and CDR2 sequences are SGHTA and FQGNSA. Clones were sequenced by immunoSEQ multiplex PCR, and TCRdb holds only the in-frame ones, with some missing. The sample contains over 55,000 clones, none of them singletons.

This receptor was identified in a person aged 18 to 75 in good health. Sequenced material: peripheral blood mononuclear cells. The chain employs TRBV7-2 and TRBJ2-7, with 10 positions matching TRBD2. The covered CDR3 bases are TGTGCCAGCAGTCCTACTAGCGGGATGACCTACGAG. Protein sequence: CASSPTSGMTYE. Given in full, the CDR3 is CASSPTSGMTYEQYF.